Below, 7 T cell receptor beta chains from the same sample are listed, as sequenced in a study of blood T cell repertoires in COVID-19. This table comes from immunoSEQ multiplex PCR, and its TCRdb copy is limited to in-frame clones, with some not included. The sample holds under 500,000 clones, roughly 85% seen once. The sample was PBMCs or T cells enriched from blood (not recorded which). All receptors come from a young woman with acute COVID-19.

This clone came up once. The chain has TRBV27 and TRBJ2-1; D possibly corresponds to TRBD2 (7 bases). The V end lost 1 base, the J end lost 8 bases, and 27 bases lay between the germline ends. The CDR3 totals 19 residues. The germline V gene has CDR1 MNHEY and CDR2 SMNVEV (reference sequence). The CDR3 protein is CASSLCGTSWWGGRDEQFF. CDR3 nucleotide sequence: TGTGCCAGCAGTTTATGCGGAACTTCTTGGTGGGGGGGCCGCGATGAGCAGTTCTTC.

V and J are TRBV19 and TRBJ2-7; perhaps TRBD1 as D (5 bases). Looked up from germline, CDR1 is LNHDA and CDR2 is SQIVND (reference sequence). V gave up 3 bases and J gave up 6 bases, with 12 bases separating them. The CDR3 sequence is 13 residues long. The CDR3, as DNA: TGTGCCAGTAGTATTTCCAGGGTACGCGAGCAGTACTTC. Encoded protein: CASSISRVREQYF. The entire variable domain, with the rest obtained from reference TRBV19 and TRBJ2-7, is as follows: DGGITQSPKYLFRKEGQNVTLSCEQNLNHDAMYWYRQDPGQGLRLIYYSQIVNDFQKGDIAEGYSVSREKKESFPLTVTSAQKNPTAFYLCASSISRVREQYFGPGTRLTVT.

The CDR3: CAWSVQPAETQYF. The CDR3 bases are TGTGCCTGGAGTGTACAGCCGGCAGAGACCCAGTACTTC. V usage is TRBV30 and J usage is TRBJ2-5; no reliable D call. V was clipped by 0 bases and J by 4 bases, with 9 bases between them. CDR3 length equals 13 residues. Germline V gene sequence: CDR1 GTSNPN, CDR2 SVGIG (reference sequence).

The V gene is TRBV4-2, the J gene TRBJ2-7; tentative D call: TRBD2 (5 bases). CDR3 length: 13 residues. The V gene's germline CDR1 is LGHNA and CDR2 YNFKEQ. V lost 1 base and J lost 7, with 11 bases in between. This CDR3 reads CASSQAGSGEQYF. For the CDR3, the DNA is TGTGCCAGCAGCCAAGCGGGATCGGGGGAGCAGTACTTC.

The V gene is TRBV4-1, the J gene TRBJ1-1; 7 bases line up with TRBD1. V trimming: 5 bases; J trimming: 9 bases; junction bases outside the gene matches: 3. Per germline, CDR1 MGHRA and CDR2 YSYEKL. The CDR3 has 11 amino acids. This chain's CDR3 is CASSLGQKAFF. The DNA for the CDR3 is TGCGCCAGCAGCTTGGGACAGAAAGCTTTCTTT.

The chain recombines TRBV28 with TRBJ2-1; 10 bases agree with TRBD2. V was clipped by 6 bases and J by 6 bases; unmatched bases: 8. Germline CDR1 reads MDHEN; CDR2 reads SYDVKM. This CDR3 is built from 15 residues. The CDR3 protein is CASSQLAGFSNEQFF. DNA for the CDR3: TGTGCCAGCAGCCAACTAGCGGGATTTTCCAATGAGCAGTTCTTC.

The chain carries TRBV11-2 and TRBJ2-7, with D tentatively TRBD2 (5 bases). The length of the CDR3 is 15 residues. From germline, CDR1 is SGHAT and CDR2 FQNNGV. The ends were cut back, 2 bases at V and 3 bases at J, with 14 bases in the middle. The CDR3 loop is CASSLSTRRDYEQYF. For the CDR3, the DNA is TGTGCCAGCAGCTTATCCACTAGGCGCGACTACGAGCAGTACTTC. The entire variable domain, with the rest obtained from reference TRBV11-2 and TRBJ2-7, is as follows: EAGVAQSPRYKIIEKRQSVAFWCNPISGHATLYWYQQILGQGPKLLIQFQNNGVVDDSQLPKDRFSAERLKGVDSTLKIQPAKLEDSAVYLCASSLSTRRDYEQYFGPGTRLTVT.